The clone carrying this T cell receptor beta chain was recorded a few times. Antigen: not known. The germline V gene encodes CDR1 LGHDT and CDR2 YNNKEL (reference sequence). This CDR3 has 13 residues. V lost 4 bases, J lost 3 bases, and 3 bases stayed unmatched. These data are taken from a study of read filtering for tumor transcriptome and immune sequencing. Whole-study context: About 8 patients were R-ISS I, 16 were R-ISS II, more than five were R-ISS III. Study-wide points: Sorted CD138-negative bone marrow cells were not purified T cells. Compared with RNA-seq, IR-seq gave much higher clonotype depth and reliability.

From around 440 ng of RNA, a library with molecular barcoded alpha/delta and beta/gamma adaptors was made. TCRdb ran MiXCR on the reads and lists one entry per CDR3 protein. The profile shows roughly 130,000 distinct CDR3 sequences, over 10% of them singletons. Material for sequencing was a population of CD138-negative cells sorted from bone marrow. This rearrangement joins TRBV3-1 to TRBJ2-7; 7 bases fit TRBD1. This TCR derives from a donor over 35 with multiple myeloma. Here the CDR3 reads CASSPGQRYEQYF. The CDR3 DNA reads as TGTGCCAGCAGCCCGGGACAGCGCTACGAGCAGTACTTC.